The 2 T cell receptor beta chains listed next were all sequenced from one sample in a study of OX40 agonist ivuxolimab in advanced cancers. Profiling relied on immunoSEQ multiplex PCR, and the TCRdb table lists in-frame clones only, not all of them. The sample includes 66,000 or so clones, roughly 85% of them seen just once. The source was CD4+ or CD8+ T cells sorted from blood, collected in a trial of the OX40 agonist ivuxolimab. The receptors derive from an adult with an advanced solid tumor such as melanoma, head and neck, liver or kidney cancer.

The chain's CDR3 is CASRREKLFF. As DNA, the CDR3 is TGTGCCAGTAGGAGGGAAAAACTGTTTTTT. The chain uses TRBV19 and TRBJ1-4; no firm D call. Germline loops: CDR1 LNHDA, CDR2 SQIVND (reference sequence). V lost 6 bases and J lost 8, with 4 bases in between. CDR3 size: 10 residues.

CDR3 region: CASAPRGGDYGYTF. The CDR3 coding sequence is TGTGCCAGCGCCCCCCGAGGGGGCGACTATGGCTACACCTTC. The V gene is TRBV7-3, the J gene TRBJ1-2, with 7 bases that match TRBD1. Germline V lookup: CDR1 SGHTA, CDR2 FQGTGA. The CDR3 extends over 14 amino acids. Trimming removed 8 bases from V and 3 bases from J; junction bases left unmatched: 9.